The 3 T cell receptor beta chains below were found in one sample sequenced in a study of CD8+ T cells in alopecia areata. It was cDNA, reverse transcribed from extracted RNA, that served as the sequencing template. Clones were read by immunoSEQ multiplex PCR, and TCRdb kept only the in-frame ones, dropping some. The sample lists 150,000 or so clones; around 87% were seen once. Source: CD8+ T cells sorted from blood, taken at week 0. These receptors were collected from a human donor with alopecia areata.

The CDR3 loop is CASSSGPSGSDEQYF. CDR3 in DNA: TGCGCCAGCAGCTCGGGGCCTAGCGGGAGCGACGAGCAGTACTTC. The J gene is TRBJ2-7, the V gene TRBV5-1; 10 nucleotides match TRBD2. V lost 3 bases, J lost 5 bases, and 8 bases stayed unmatched. CDR3 length: 15 residues. Germline CDR1 reads SGHRS; CDR2 reads YFSETQ.

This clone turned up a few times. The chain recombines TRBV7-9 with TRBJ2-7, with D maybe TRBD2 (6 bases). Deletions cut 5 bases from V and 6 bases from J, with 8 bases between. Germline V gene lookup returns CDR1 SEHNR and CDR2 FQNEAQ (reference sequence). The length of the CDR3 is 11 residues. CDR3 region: CASSLTSEQYF. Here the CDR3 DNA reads TGTGCCAGCAGCCTGACTAGCGAGCAGTACTTC.

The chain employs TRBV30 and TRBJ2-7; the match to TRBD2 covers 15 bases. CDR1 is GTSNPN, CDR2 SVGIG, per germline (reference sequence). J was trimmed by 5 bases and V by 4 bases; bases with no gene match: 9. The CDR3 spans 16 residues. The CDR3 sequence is CAWTATGLAGGNEQYF. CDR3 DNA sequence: TGTGCCTGGACCGCGACGGGACTAGCGGGAGGCAACGAGCAGTACTTC.